One and the same sample provided the 32 T cell receptor beta chains below, sequenced in a study of response to subunit inactivated influenza vaccine. MiXCR, run by TCRdb on the RT-PCR reads, gives a single entry per CDR3 protein. The repertoire holds hundreds of thousands of distinct CDR3 sequences, with around 16% as singletons. This specimen was PBMCs from blood, taken about 12 days after vaccination. The receptors were sampled from a man aged 50-59 years who received an inactivated influenza vaccine.

The chain carries TRBV20-1 and TRBJ1-1; TRBD1 matches at 8 bases. Looked up from germline, CDR1 is DFQATT and CDR2 is SNEGSKA (reference sequence). The CDR3 runs to 12 residues. V shed 2 bases and J 6 bases; nucleotides not matched to a gene: 2. Here the CDR3 DNA reads TGCAGTGCTAGAACAGGGGGTGCTGAAGCTTTCTTT. Its translation: CSARTGGAEAFF.

The chain employs TRBV25-1 and TRBJ2-1; D is unresolved. This CDR3 has 13 amino acids. Deletions cut 7 bases from V and 0 bases from J, with 7 bases between. The V gene's germline CDR1 is MGHDK and CDR2 SYGVNS. The CDR3 is CASMEYSYNEQFF. CDR3 DNA sequence: TGTGCCAGCATGGAGTACTCCTACAATGAGCAGTTCTTC.

J is TRBJ2-3 and V is TRBV5-1; 9 nucleotides agree with TRBD2. V was clipped by 5 bases and J by 5 bases; unmatched bases: 6. CDR3 size: 14 residues. Germline V lookup: CDR1 SGHRS, CDR2 YFSETQ. The CDR3 DNA sequence: TGCGCCAGCAGTTGGACTAGCGCTGAAGATACGCAGTATTTT. It is translated as CASSWTSAEDTQYF.

This clonotype was seen at least ten times. The chain couples TRBV24-1 to TRBJ2-1, with D hard to call. Germline CDR1 is KGHDR and CDR2 is SFDVKD. There are 13 residues in the CDR3. The germline V and J ends were trimmed by 5 bases and 7 bases, with 11 bases remaining between them. In DNA form, the CDR3 reads TGTGCCACCAGTGCCCTTTCCAGTAATGAGCAGTTCTTC. This codes for CATSALSSNEQFF.

In its sample, this clonotype was seen many times. This rearrangement joins TRBV4-3 to TRBJ2-1, with 7 bases matching TRBD1. From germline, CDR1 is LGHNA and CDR2 YSLEER. With V trimmed by 4 bases and J by 3 bases, 6 bases remained unmatched. There are 15 residues in the CDR3. The CDR3, as DNA: TGCGCCAGCAGCCCCGACAGGGCCGGCTACAATGAGCAGTTCTTC. Encoded protein: CASSPDRAGYNEQFF.

The chain employs TRBV12-3 or TRBV12-4 and TRBJ2-2, with 8 bases that match TRBD2. The junction had 6 bases not matched to a gene; V was cut back by 6 bases and J by 3 bases. This CDR3 contains 15 residues. Here the CDR3 DNA reads TGTGCCAGCAGGCCTGGACTAGCCTACACCGGGGAGCTGTTTTTT. The encoded protein is CASRPGLAYTGELFF.

This chain links TRBV20-1 with TRBJ2-1, with 11 nucleotides matching TRBD2. The V and J ends lost 6 bases and 7 bases, in that order; junction bases with no gene match: 14. This CDR3 has 16 amino acids. Germline V gene sequence: CDR1 DFQATT, CDR2 SNEGSKA (reference sequence). Written as DNA, the CDR3 is TGCAGTGCCTTCACTAGCGGGAGCTCCAGGCGGAATGAGCAGTTCTTC. Translated, it gives CSAFTSGSSRRNEQFF.

This chain links TRBV20-1 with TRBJ2-5; 11 nucleotides align to TRBD1. V was clipped by 2 bases and J by 5 bases; unmatched bases: 10. The CDR3 loop spans 16 amino acids. The germline V gene encodes CDR1 DFQATT and CDR2 SNEGSKA (reference sequence). The CDR3 sequence is CSARSTGTGGGETQYF. Here the CDR3 DNA reads TGCAGTGCTAGATCCACTGGGACAGGGGGTGGCGAGACCCAGTACTTC.

This clonotype occurred many times. V usage is TRBV6-2 or TRBV6-3 and J usage is TRBJ2-7; 11 bases line up with TRBD2. The CDR3 extends over 17 amino acids. Germline-derived CDR1 and CDR2 are MNHEY and SVGEGT. The ends lost 6 bases at V and 2 bases at J; junction bases unmatched: 12. The CDR3 DNA follows: TGTGCCAGCAGCAGGGCGACTAGCGGGATTGTCACCTACGAGCAGTACTTC. Protein sequence: CASSRATSGIVTYEQYF.

In its sample, this clonotype was seen a few times. The chain is built from TRBV7-2 and TRBJ2-7; D perhaps matches TRBD1 (5 bases). The CDR3 has 13 amino acids. The V gene lost 2 bases and the J gene lost 7 bases, with 12 bases spanning the gap. Looked up from germline, CDR1 is SGHTA and CDR2 is FQGNSA. Here the CDR3 reads CASSLNVGQEQYF. The CDR3 bases are TGTGCCAGCAGCTTAAATGTGGGGCAGGAGCAGTACTTC.

In its sample, this clonotype was seen a few times. This rearrangement joins TRBV18 to TRBJ2-7; D is uncertain. The CDR3 has 13 residues. Germline V CDR1 and CDR2: KGHSH, LQKENI. V shed 3 bases and J shed 0 bases, with 6 bases lying between them. The DNA for the CDR3 is TGTGCCAGCTCACCGCAACTCTCCTACGAGCAGTACTTC. Residues: CASSPQLSYEQYF.

There are a few counts of this clonotype. The chain carries TRBV6-2 or TRBV6-3 and TRBJ2-3; 13 positions match TRBD2. The ends lost 4 bases at V and 2 bases at J; junction bases unmatched: 9. The CDR3 extends over 18 amino acids. Germline assignment: CDR1 MNHEY and CDR2 SVGEGT. The DNA of the CDR3 is TGTGCCAGCAGTTTCCTCCCAGGGACTAGCGGGGCCACAGATACGCAGTATTTT. Translation gives CASSFLPGTSGATDTQYF.

The V gene is TRBV7-3, the J gene TRBJ2-1, with TRBD2 matching over 7 bases. V trimming: 3 bases; J trimming: 3 bases; junction bases outside the gene matches: 11. Germline CDR1 is SGHTA and CDR2 is FQGTGA. CDR3 length: 17 residues. The CDR3 sequence: CASSLGGTVKGYNEQFF. In DNA form, the CDR3 reads TGTGCCAGCAGCTTGGGGGGGACCGTAAAGGGCTACAATGAGCAGTTCTTC.

This clonotype has just a few counts. The chain has TRBV20-1 and TRBJ2-7, with no clear D. The CDR3 length is 10 residues. V shed 3 bases and J shed 5 bases, with 5 bases lying between them. The germline gives CDR1 DFQATT, CDR2 SNEGSKA (reference sequence). The CDR3 DNA follows: TGCAGTGCTAGTAACGACGAGCAGTACTTC. It is translated as CSASNDEQYF.

This clonotype showed up just a few times. The chain is built from TRBV4-2 and TRBJ2-2, with 8 bases identical to TRBD2. Germline V lookup: CDR1 LGHNA, CDR2 YNFKEQ. This CDR3 is 15 amino acids long. Trimming at V came to 7 bases and at J to 4 bases, leaving 8 bases not matched to a gene. The CDR3 region has the DNA TGTGCCAGCACCATCGGGGGGGGTCGCACCGGGGAGCTGTTTTTT. Amino acid sequence: CASTIGGGRTGELFF.

The chain's CDR3 is CSARDMKGPPTDTQYF. CDR3 coding DNA: TGCAGTGCTAGAGATATGAAGGGCCCTCCCACAGATACGCAGTATTTT. This chain uses TRBV20-1 with TRBJ2-3; D unresolved. Trimming took 0 bases from V and 2 from J, leaving 15 bases between them. Germline loops: CDR1 DFQATT, CDR2 SNEGSKA (reference sequence). The length of the CDR3 is 16 residues.

A few counts support this clonotype. The chain couples TRBV6-2 or TRBV6-3 to TRBJ2-7, with a weak D call TRBD2 (6 bases). Germline V CDR1 and CDR2: MNHEY, SVGEGT. V was clipped by 6 bases and J by 5 bases, with 20 bases between them. CDR3 size: 15 residues. This chain's CDR3 is CASSPWGVLAHEQYF. The CDR3 region has the DNA TGTGCCAGCAGCCCCTGGGGGGTGTTGGCCCACGAGCAGTACTTC.

V is TRBV28 and J is TRBJ1-6, with D hard to call. Germline-derived CDR1 and CDR2 are MDHEN and SYDVKM. Trimming took 2 bases from V and 9 from J, leaving 8 bases between them. CDR3 length equals 13 residues. The CDR3 loop reads CASSLRFRSPLHF. The CDR3 DNA reads as TGTGCCAGCAGTTTAAGATTTCGTTCACCCCTCCACTTT.

V gene TRBV28 combines with J gene TRBJ1-4; tentatively, D is TRBD1 (5 bases). The CDR3 runs to 14 residues. Trimming removed 7 bases at V and 8 bases at J, with 17 bases between. In germline, CDR1 is MDHEN, CDR2 SYDVKM. CDR3 region: CASTPRDLGEKLFF. CDR3 coding DNA: TGTGCCAGCACTCCGAGGGACTTAGGAGAAAAACTGTTTTTT.

This clonotype was counted ten times or more. The gene calls are TRBV18 and TRBJ2-3; D is uncertain. Trimming stripped 2 bases from V and 4 bases from J, with 13 bases between. The germline V gene encodes CDR1 KGHSH and CDR2 LQKENI. This CDR3 is 15 amino acids long. The chain's CDR3 is CASSPSRSPPDTQYF. The CDR3 DNA sequence: TGTGCCAGCTCACCAAGCAGGTCCCCCCCAGATACGCAGTATTTT.

J is TRBJ2-1 and V is TRBV29-1; TRBD2 might be the D (5 bases). With 4 bases removed from V and 6 bases from J, the gap between germline ends came to 10 bases. The CDR3 has 12 residues. CDR1 and CDR2 from the germline V gene are SQVTM and ANQGSEA. Here the CDR3 reads CSVARGPNEQFF. The CDR3 region has the DNA TGCAGCGTTGCCCGGGGTCCCAATGAGCAGTTCTTC.

The chain joins TRBV20-1 to TRBJ2-5, with 7 bases aligning to TRBD2. Germline V lookup: CDR1 DFQATT, CDR2 SNEGSKA (reference sequence). This CDR3 has 13 residues. V dropped 2 bases and J dropped 1; count of bases not matched to a gene: 1. The CDR3 DNA reads TGCAGTGCTAGAAGGACTAGCCAAGAGACCCAGTACTTC. It is translated as CSARRTSQETQYF.

For the CDR3, the DNA is TGTGCCAGCAGCCGAGGGGGCCCTGGGGACACTGAAGCTTTCTTT. Its protein product is CASSRGGPGDTEAFF. The V and J genes are TRBV4-2 and TRBJ1-1; 7 positions match TRBD1. In germline, CDR1 is LGHNA, CDR2 YNFKEQ. The CDR3 extends over 15 amino acids. J lost 3 bases, V lost 4 bases, and 8 bases had no gene match.

The chain is built from TRBV28 and TRBJ2-7, with 8 bases matching TRBD1. V lost 3 bases and J lost 7; bases outside the gene matches: 11. Germline-derived CDR1 and CDR2 are MDHEN and SYDVKM. There are 15 residues in the CDR3. The CDR3, as DNA: TGTGCCAGCAGTTTCTCTTGGCAGGGGGCCTGGGAGCAGTACTTC. Its protein is CASSFSWQGAWEQYF.

This clonotype has only a few counts. This clone may be a read error of a much larger clone one base away. The chain is built from TRBV2 and TRBJ2-5, with D tentatively TRBD1 (6 bases). CDR1 and CDR2 (germline): SNHLY, FYNNEI. The length of the CDR3 is 14 residues. V lost 3 bases and J lost 2, with 10 bases in between. This CDR3 reads CASSESGQQETQYF. The CDR3 region has the DNA TGTGCCAGCAGTGAGTCGGGACAACAAGAGACCCAGTACTTC. Together with reference TRBV2 and TRBJ2-5, the CDR3 gives the full variable domain: EPEVTQTPSHQVTQMGQEVILRCVPISNHLYFYWYRQILGQKVEFLVSFYNNEISEKSEIFDDQFSVERPDGSNFTLKIRSTKLEDSAMYFCASSESGQQETQYFGPGTRLLVL.

The sample holds a few counts of this clonotype. This rearrangement joins TRBV20-1 to TRBJ1-6, with D perhaps matching TRBD1 (5 bases). This CDR3 has 13 amino acids. Germline CDR1 DFQATT, CDR2 SNEGSKA (reference sequence). The germline V and J ends were trimmed by 6 bases and 10 bases, with 16 bases remaining between them. The CDR3 nucleotides read TGCAGTGCAAGCGGGGGGTGGGGATCACCCCTCCACTTT. Protein: CSASGGWGSPLHF.

As for this clonotype: A read error may explain this, as a much larger clone is one base away. The V call is TRBV7-2, the J call TRBJ2-2, with D perhaps matching TRBD2 (6 bases). The CDR3 is 16 residues long. In germline, CDR1 is SGHTA, CDR2 FQGNSA. CDR3 nucleotide sequence: TGTGCCAGCAGATTAGTCCGCGGGATTATCACCGGGGAGCTGTTTTTT. It codes for CASRLVRGIITGELFF.

The chain is built from TRBV6-2 or TRBV6-3 and TRBJ1-5; D is undetermined. The ends were cut back, 6 bases at V and 1 base at J, with 13 bases in the middle. The CDR3 spans 15 residues. The germline CDR1 and CDR2 sequences are MNHEY and SVGEGT. CDR3 residues: CASSRLEVSNQPQHF. The CDR3 nucleotides are TGTGCCAGCAGCCGACTTGAGGTCAGCAATCAGCCCCAGCATTTT.

CDR3 loop: CSAPGTGALNYGYTF. For the CDR3, the DNA is TGCAGTGCGCCCGGGACAGGCGCCCTTAACTATGGCTACACCTTC. The V and J genes are TRBV20-1 and TRBJ1-2; 8 positions match TRBD1. J lost 1 base, V lost 6 bases, and 10 bases had no gene match. The CDR3 covers 15 residues. Germline V gene lookup returns CDR1 DFQATT and CDR2 SNEGSKA (reference sequence).

The sample holds a few counts of this clonotype. The CDR3 region is CASSFFAGATDTQYF. For the CDR3, the DNA is TGTGCCAGCAGTTTTTTTGCGGGGGCCACAGATACGCAGTATTTT. V usage is TRBV27 and J usage is TRBJ2-3, with D perhaps matching TRBD2 (7 bases). This CDR3 is built from 15 residues. V gave up 3 bases and J gave up 2 bases, with 12 bases separating them. In germline, CDR1 is MNHEY, CDR2 SMNVEV (reference sequence).

This clonotype was detected only a few times. The chain couples TRBV10-3 to TRBJ2-1, with TRBD2 matching over 14 bases. V shed 3 bases and J 5 bases; nucleotides not matched to a gene: 12. Germline V gives CDR1 ENHRY, CDR2 SYGVKD. CDR3 length: 19 amino acids. CDR3 protein: CAISDQTGTSGSNHNEQFF. In DNA, the CDR3 is TGTGCCATCAGTGACCAGACCGGGACTAGCGGGAGTAACCACAATGAGCAGTTCTTC.

This clonotype was detected a few times. The genes are TRBV11-2 and TRBJ2-1; 7 bases align to TRBD1. Germline lookup yields CDR1 SGHAT and CDR2 FQNNGV. J gave up 6 bases and V 4 bases, and 21 bases lay outside the gene matches. The CDR3 runs to 19 residues. The CDR3 DNA sequence: TGTGCCAGCAGCTCAGGCCCTTACTACAGGGGTACAGTGGGCAATGAGCAGTTCTTC. The encoded protein is CASSSGPYYRGTVGNEQFF. Combining the CDR3 with reference TRBV11-2 and TRBJ2-1 gives the whole variable domain EAGVAQSPRYKIIEKRQSVAFWCNPISGHATLYWYQQILGQGPKLLIQFQNNGVVDDSQLPKDRFSAERLKGVDSTLKIQPAKLEDSAVYLCASSSGPYYRGTVGNEQFFGPGTRLTVL.